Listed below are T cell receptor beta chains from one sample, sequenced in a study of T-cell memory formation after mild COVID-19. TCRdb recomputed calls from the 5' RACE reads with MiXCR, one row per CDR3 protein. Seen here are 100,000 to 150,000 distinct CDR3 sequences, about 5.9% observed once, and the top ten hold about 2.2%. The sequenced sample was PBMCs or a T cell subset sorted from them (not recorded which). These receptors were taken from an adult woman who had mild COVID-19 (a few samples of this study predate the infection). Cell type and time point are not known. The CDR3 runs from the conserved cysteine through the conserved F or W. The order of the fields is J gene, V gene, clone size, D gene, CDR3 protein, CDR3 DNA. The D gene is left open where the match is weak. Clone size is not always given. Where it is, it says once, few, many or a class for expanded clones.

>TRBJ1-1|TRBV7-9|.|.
CASSLGGAAEAFF
TGTGCCAGCAGCTTAGGGGGGGCGGCTGAAGCTTTCTTT
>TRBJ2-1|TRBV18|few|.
CASSPLTRPNEQFF
TGTGCCAGCTCACCCCTTACTAGACCCAATGAGCAGTTCTTC
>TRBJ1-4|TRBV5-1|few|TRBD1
CASSQRQGPTNEKLFF
TGCGCCAGCAGCCAGAGACAGGGACCAACTAATGAAAAACTGTTTTTT
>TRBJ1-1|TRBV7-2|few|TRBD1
CASSRTGGWVEAFF
TGTGCCAGCAGCCGGACAGGGGGCTGGGTTGAAGCTTTCTTT
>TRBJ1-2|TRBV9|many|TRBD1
CASSVDRGASGYTF
TGTGCCAGCAGCGTAGACAGGGGCGCCTCTGGCTACACCTTC
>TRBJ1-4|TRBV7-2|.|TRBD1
CASSIWDRGKLFF
TGTGCCAGCAGCATTTGGGACAGGGGGAAACTGTTTTTT
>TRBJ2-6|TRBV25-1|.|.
CASSASVTGANVLTF
TGTGCCAGCAGCGCCTCGGTGACTGGGGCCAACGTCCTGACTTTC
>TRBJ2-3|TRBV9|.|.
CASSAPGPTQYF
TGTGCCAGCAGCGCCCCGGGCCCGACGCAGTATTTT
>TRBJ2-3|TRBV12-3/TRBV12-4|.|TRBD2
CASKAGVGDTQYF
TGTGCCAGCAAAGCGGGAGTAGGAGATACGCAGTATTTT
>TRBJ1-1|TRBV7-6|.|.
CASSLAPRNTEAFF
TGTGCCAGCAGCTTAGCGCCCAGAAACACTGAAGCTTTCTTT
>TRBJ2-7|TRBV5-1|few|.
CASSSDRGTRNEQYF
TGCGCCAGCAGCTCAGACCGCGGCACCCGGAACGAGCAGTACTTC